This T cell receptor beta chain originates from a study of T cell repertoires in cytomegalovirus infection. This clonotype was seen a handful of times. No antigen is known for it. Deletions cut 1 base from V and 8 bases from J, with 0 bases between. CDR3 length equals 11 residues. CDR1 LGHNT and CDR2 FRNRAP come from the germline V gene. TCRdb processed the reads anew with MiXCR; each CDR3 protein has one entry. The data contain 830,000 or so distinct CDR3 sequences, approximately 32% of them singletons. V gene TRBV12-5 combines with J gene TRBJ1-6, with D hard to call. This material consisted of cultured CD8+ T cells from PBMCs, taken from culture after CMV antigen stimulation. The TCR comes from a human donor in good health (CMV status not recorded). Some clones in this sample may be carry-over from other donors' samples. CDR3 protein: CASGLDSPLHF. The CDR3 DNA reads as TGTGCTAGTGGTTTGGATTCACCCCTCCACTTT. The full variable domain, rest sourced from reference TRBV12-5 and TRBJ1-6, is DARVTQTPRHKVTEMGQEVTMRCQPILGHNTVFWYRQTMMQGLELLAYFRNRAPLDDSGMPKDRFSAEMPDATLATLKIQPSEPRDSAVYFCASGLDSPLHFGNGTRLTVT.